This T cell receptor (beta chain) was found in a study of long-term antiretroviral therapy in people with HIV. Study context: Initial samples were collected about a decade before the 2015 immediate-ART recommendation.

Whole-study results and caveats: The study found narrower CDR3 length ranges in HIV repertoires than in controls. Blood collection from about 2004 to 2017 possibly occurred under older ART regimens.

With survey level as its setting, the immunoSEQ assay was v3.0. Generated by immunoSEQ multiplex PCR, the TCRdb table keeps only in-frame clones and is missing some. The repertoire includes about 48,000 clones, about 86% of them detected once, and approximately 3% sits in the top ten. Note on this clone: Antigen: not known.

The clonotype was recovered from a woman under 30 with HIV. Here the sequenced sample was unsorted PBMCs, taken 0.8 years after starting antiretroviral therapy.

The CDR3 is CASSLRTGTGRTDTQYF. CDR3 nucleotide sequence: TGTGCCAGTAGTCTCCGCACCGGGACAGGGAGGACAGATACGCAGTATTTT. This chain links TRBV19 with TRBJ2-3; 9 bases fit TRBD1. The V segment lost 5 bases and the J segment 3 bases; nucleotides outside the gene matches: 12. Germline CDR1 and CDR2: LNHDA and SQIVND (reference sequence). CDR3 length: 17 residues.